The 12 T cell receptor beta chains below come from one sample, sequenced in a study of T-cell memory formation after mild COVID-19. Via MiXCR, TCRdb re-called the 5' RACE reads, giving one row per CDR3 protein. This sample has hundreds of thousands of distinct CDR3 sequences, with about a sixth found just once. The material sequenced was PBMCs or a T cell subset sorted from them (not recorded which). The receptors were gathered from a man aged 18 to 30 who had mild COVID-19 (a few samples of this study predate the infection). Cell type and time point are not known.

The gene calls are TRBV7-9 and TRBJ1-1; no clear D. The germline V and J ends were trimmed by 5 bases and 10 bases, with 11 bases remaining between them. The CDR3 is made up of 11 amino acids. Germline CDR1 reads SEHNR; CDR2 reads FQNEAQ (reference sequence). The CDR3 DNA reads TGTGCCAGCAGCCCCACGGGAGTAGCTTTCTTT. Protein: CASSPTGVAFF.

The chain couples TRBV9 to TRBJ1-4, with TRBD1 matching over 10 bases. This CDR3 region has 15 residues. CDR1 is SGDLS, CDR2 YYNGEE, per germline. With 3 bases clipped from V and 7 bases from J, the junction kept 6 bases outside the gene matches. This chain's CDR3 is CASSELGTGAEKLFF. CDR3 DNA sequence: TGTGCCAGCAGCGAATTAGGGACAGGGGCTGAAAAACTGTTTTTT.

This chain links TRBV7-7 with TRBJ2-1; D gene ambiguous. CDR3 length equals 14 residues. Trimming removed 1 base from V and 5 bases from J, with 9 bases in between. Germline CDR1 reads SSHAT; CDR2 reads FNYEAQ (reference sequence). The CDR3 protein is CASSLGRSNNEQFF. The DNA for the CDR3 is TGTGCCAGCAGCTTAGGGCGGAGTAACAATGAGCAGTTCTTC.

This clonotype was observed a few times. The chain couples TRBV3-1 to TRBJ2-2, with D perhaps TRBD1 or TRBD2 (5 bases each). The V gene lost 3 bases and the J gene lost 1 base, with 9 bases spanning the gap. The CDR3 runs to 15 residues. Germline values: CDR1 LGHDT, CDR2 YNNKEL (reference sequence). The CDR3, as DNA: TGTGCCAGCAGCCAGGGACGGTGGAACACCGGGGAGCTGTTTTTT. It yields the protein CASSQGRWNTGELFF.

This clonotype was detected only a few times. The genes are TRBV5-1 and TRBJ2-5; possibly TRBD1 or TRBD2 for D (5 bases each). CDR1 SGHRS and CDR2 YFSETQ come from the germline V gene. Trimming pared 4 bases from V and 4 bases from J, leaving 17 bases between. The CDR3 length is 15 residues. This CDR3 reads CASSPRGPGGETQYF. CDR3 sequence (DNA): TGCGCCAGCAGCCCGAGGGGTCCTGGTGGAGAGACCCAGTACTTC.

This clonotype has only a few counts. The chain combines TRBV7-2 with TRBJ2-5; D is ambiguous. The CDR3 covers 12 residues. The V gene lost 5 bases and the J gene lost 5 bases, with 9 bases spanning the gap. The V gene's germline CDR1 is SGHTA and CDR2 FQGNSA. The CDR3 spells CASSRIPETQYF. The CDR3 DNA reads TGTGCCAGCAGCCGAATTCCCGAGACCCAGTACTTC.

The chain has TRBV12-3 or TRBV12-4 and TRBJ1-5; the D gene is possibly TRBD1 (6 bases). Trimming shortened V by 9 bases and J by 7 bases, and 16 bases separated the two germline ends. The CDR3 runs 13 residues. The CDR3 here is CASAFQGRQPQHF. CDR3 bases: TGTGCCAGTGCCTTCCAGGGGCGCCAGCCCCAGCATTTT.

This clonotype was picked up a small number of times. This chain uses TRBV5-1 with TRBJ1-1; the match to TRBD1 covers 7 bases. The CDR3 contains 14 residues. The J segment lost 3 bases and the V segment lost 3 bases, leaving 5 bases of the junction unmatched. Germline CDR1 reads SGHRS; CDR2 reads YFSETQ. CDR3 residues: CASSSRQGDTEAFF. In DNA form, the CDR3 reads TGCGCCAGCAGCTCAAGACAGGGAGACACTGAAGCTTTCTTT.

The chain recombines TRBV27 with TRBJ2-3; 11 bases fit TRBD2. The germline CDR1 and CDR2 sequences are MNHEY and SMNVEV (reference sequence). With V trimmed by 6 bases and J by 6 bases, 5 bases remained unmatched. The CDR3 loop spans 14 amino acids. The CDR3 DNA sequence: TGTGCCAGCAGGCGACTAGCGGGGATGGATACGCAGTATTTT. Its translation is CASRRLAGMDTQYF.

This clonotype was detected a few times. The chain is built from TRBV24-1 and TRBJ2-5, with 7 bases identical to TRBD2. The V gene end was trimmed by 4 bases and the J gene end by 4 bases; junction bases not matched to a gene: 5. The germline CDR1 and CDR2 sequences are KGHDR and SFDVKD. CDR3 size: 14 residues. CDR3 in DNA: TGTGCCACCAGTGACCCCCGACTAGCAGAGACCCAGTACTTC. Its translation: CATSDPRLAETQYF.

This clonotype has only a few counts. This chain joins TRBV20-1 and TRBJ2-1; D unresolved. This CDR3 is built from 12 residues. Trimming removed 0 bases at V and 7 bases at J, with 7 bases between. CDR1 and CDR2 (germline): DFQATT, SNEGSKA (reference sequence). CDR3 amino acids: CSARDIRNEQFF. Written as DNA, the CDR3 is TGCAGTGCTAGAGATATCCGGAATGAGCAGTTCTTC.

This chain connects TRBV6-2 or TRBV6-3 to TRBJ2-3, with a weak D call TRBD1 (6 bases). V was pared by 4 bases and J by 6 bases, with 17 bases between. This CDR3 contains 15 residues. Germline V gene data show CDR1 as MNHEY and CDR2 as SVGEGT. CDR3 nucleotide sequence: TGTGCCAGCAGTTGGGGGCGGATCAGTTCGGATACGCAGTATTTT. Amino acid sequence: CASSWGRISSDTQYF.